Each of the 17 T cell receptor beta chains below was sequenced from the same sample in a study of tumor-infiltrating lymphocytes in primary liver carcinoma. Co-extracting RNA and DNA was done with about 17-31 mg of unsorted bulk tissue as input. A primer matching the constant region was used to make TCR beta cDNA from 450 to 500 ng of total RNA. Sequencing libraries for TCR beta derived from three nested multiplex PCR rounds that used slightly modified ARM-PCR. Researchers ran the first two PCR rounds for roughly 10 cycles each with TRBV1-TRBV30 forward primers and a C-beta reverse primer. TCRdb itself ran the multiplex PCR reads through MiXCR, one entry per CDR3 protein. The sample lists approximately 190,000 distinct CDR3 sequences, around 81% occurring once. The sequencing input was tumor tissue from primary liver carcinoma. The receptors were sampled from a man in his forties with primary liver carcinoma and hepatitis B virus infection.

In regard to this clonotype: The junction departs from the called germline gene at one end, perhaps through a read error. J is TRBJ2-7 and V is TRBV29-1, with D unclear. Germline V CDR1 and CDR2: SQVTM, ANQGSEA. The CDR3 runs to 12 residues. The CDR3 is CSVSPGSHEQHF. In DNA, the CDR3 is TGCAGCGTGTCCCCAGGAAGCCACGAGCAGCACTTC.

A single count supports this clonotype. At one end the junction does not follow the germline gene, possibly because of a read error. This chain uses TRBV20-1 with TRBJ2-1; the D gene could be TRBD1 or TRBD2 (7 bases each). Looked up from germline, CDR1 is DFQATT and CDR2 is SNEGSKA (reference sequence). The CDR3 length is 13 residues. The CDR3 region is CRALPRGGGEQFF. CDR3 nucleotides: TGCCGTGCTCTCCCCAGGGGGGGCGGTGAGCAGTTCTTC.

This clonotype was found many times. The chain has TRBV5-1 and TRBJ2-5, with a possible D match to TRBD2 (6 bases). The CDR3 is 15 amino acids. The V and J ends lost 0 bases and 2 bases respectively, with 11 bases between them. Germline lookup yields CDR1 SGHRS and CDR2 YFSETQ. Written as DNA, the CDR3 is TGCGCCAGCAGCTTGGCCGAGCGGGTTCAAGAGACCCAGTACTTC. It is translated as CASSLAERVQETQYF.

This clonotype was observed a few times. This may be a read error, as it is one base from a much larger clone. The gene calls are TRBV5-4 and TRBJ2-5; D call uncertain. The germline V and J ends were trimmed by 4 bases and 5 bases, with 15 bases remaining between them. CDR1 is SGHNT, CDR2 YYREEE, per germline (reference sequence). The CDR3 length is 14 residues. In nucleotides, the CDR3 is TGTGCCAGCAGCCTCGCCTCTACGGATGAGACCCAGTACTTC. Protein product: CASSLASTDETQYF.

Details on this clonotype: The conserved phenylalanine or tryptophan is not found at the CDR3 terminus, so this likely reflects a read error. V and J are TRBV4-3 and TRBJ2-1; D uncertain. Germline assignment: CDR1 LGHNA and CDR2 YSLEER. This CDR3 is 17 amino acids long. The CDR3 region is CASSQEPVGMSYNEQFL. The CDR3 DNA sequence: TGTGCCAGCAGCCAAGAGCCCGTGGGGATGTCCTACAATGAGCAGTTCTTA.

About this clonotype: Sequence at one end of the junction differs from germline and may be a read error. The chain is built from TRBV29-1 and TRBJ2-1; TRBD1 matches 8 bases. CDR1 is SQVTM, CDR2 ANQGSEA, per germline. The CDR3 extends over 14 amino acids. CDR3 sequence: CSVEVMQGASEQLF. The CDR3 coding sequence is TGCAGCGTTGAGGTGATGCAGGGGGCGAGTGAGCAGCTCTTC.

This clonotype was seen a handful of times. Given a much more abundant clone one base away, this may be a read error. CDR3 protein: CASSRDYSNQSQHF. The CDR3 nucleotides read TGTGCCAGCAGCCGAGATTATAGCAATCAGTCCCAGCATTTT. The chain is built from TRBV7-9 and TRBJ1-5; D remains ambiguous. CDR1 is SEHNR and CDR2 is FQNEAQ in the germline V gene (reference sequence). The CDR3 length is 14 residues.

Concerning this clonotype: The junction shows a germline mismatch at one end, possibly a read error. The CDR3 sequence is CASCYQDTGEPLF. Written as DNA, the CDR3 is TGTGCCAGCTGTTACCAGGACACCGGGGAGCCCCTTTTT. The V gene is TRBV6-5, the J gene TRBJ2-2; the D call may be TRBD1 or TRBD2 (5 bases each). This CDR3 comprises 13 residues. Germline CDR1 is MNHEY and CDR2 is SVGAGI.

Turning to this clonotype: An end of the junction does not agree with germline; a read error may underlie this. This chain connects TRBV19 to TRBJ1-1, with 11 bases fitting TRBD1. From germline, CDR1 is LNHDA and CDR2 SQIVND (reference sequence). This CDR3 region has 17 residues. The CDR3 DNA reads TGTGCCAGTCGCACCCGGGGACAGGGGGATCTAAACAGTGAAGCTTTCTTT. Translation: CASRTRGQGDLNSEAFF.

Notes on this clonotype: This could be a read error, since a much larger clone is one nucleotide away. The chain joins TRBV30 to TRBJ2-3; 7 bases line up with TRBD2. This CDR3 contains 17 residues. The germline V gene encodes CDR1 GTSNPN and CDR2 SVGIG (reference sequence). V was clipped by 2 bases and J by 2 bases; unmatched bases: 13. The chain's CDR3 is CAWSPNGRPSYTDTQYF. CDR3 in DNA: TGTGCCTGGAGTCCAAACGGGAGGCCCTCTTACACAGATACGCAGTATTTT.

Concerning this clonotype: Germline is not matched at one junction end, which may reflect a read error. The chain links TRBV5-8 to TRBJ1-1; D is uncertain. This CDR3 comprises 18 residues. Germline V gene data show CDR1 as SGHTS and CDR2 as YDEGEE. The CDR3 bases are TGTGTCAGCAGCTCCTCAAACACCCTGAGAGGTTCGAACACTGAAGCTTTCTTT. This sequence encodes CVSSSSNTLRGSNTEAFF.

Concerning this clonotype itself: One junction end does not reproduce the germline sequence, and a read error may be involved. The chain links TRBV12-3 or TRBV12-4 to TRBJ1-1; no definite D call. The CDR3 runs 12 residues. CDR3 sequence (DNA): TGCGCCAGCAGTCCCCTCTGGATTGAAGCTTTCTTT. It is translated as CASSPLWIEAFF.

This clonotype was recorded once. Because the CDR3 is missing its conserved closing phenylalanine or tryptophan, this is likely a read error. The DNA is left out, because the CDR3 cannot be placed on it with certainty; the CDR3 is given as TCRdb lists it. J is TRBJ2-2 and V is TRBV29-1; the table's D call TRBD2 went unverified against the DNA. The CDR3 is 15 amino acids in total, end residues counted. Per germline, CDR1 SQVTM and CDR2 ANQGSEA. The CDR3 loop reads CSVGTSAANTGEMFV.

Remarks on this clonotype: The CDR3 does not close with the conserved phenylalanine or tryptophan, likely indicating a read error. V usage is TRBV5-4 and J usage is TRBJ2-7, with D perhaps matching TRBD1 (6 bases). The CDR3 is made up of 14 amino acids. Trimming removed 0 bases from V and 4 bases from J, with 11 bases in between. Germline V gives CDR1 SGHNT, CDR2 YYREEE (reference sequence). CDR3 nucleotides: TGTGCCAGCAGCTTGGGGACAGACACGTACGAGCAGTACTTA. Its protein is CASSLGTDTYEQYL.

This clonotype appeared many times. CDR3 in amino acids: CSVEANTGELFF. DNA of the CDR3: TGCAGCGTTGAAGCGAACACCGGGGAGCTGTTTTTT. The chain is built from TRBV29-1 and TRBJ2-2; D ambiguous. V dropped 1 base and J dropped 0 bases, with 0 bases sitting between them. Germline loops: CDR1 SQVTM, CDR2 ANQGSEA. The length of the CDR3 is 12 residues.

The J gene is TRBJ2-1, the V gene TRBV11-3; the D gene could be TRBD1 or TRBD2 (6 bases each). The V gene lost 5 bases and the J gene lost 2 bases, with 16 bases spanning the gap. In germline, CDR1 is SGHNT, CDR2 YENEEA. This CDR3 is built from 16 residues. The CDR3 loop reads CASSLIRGRPYNEQFF. In nucleotides, the CDR3 is TGTGCCAGCAGCCTAATTAGGGGGAGGCCCTACAATGAGCAGTTCTTC. The entire variable domain, with the rest obtained from reference TRBV11-3 and TRBJ2-1, is as follows: EAGVVQSPRYKIIEKKQPVAFWCNPISGHNTLYWYLQNLGQGPELLIRYENEEAVDDSQLPKDRFSAERLKGVDSTLKIQPAELGDSAVYLCASSLIRGRPYNEQFFGPGTRLTVL.

Regarding this clonotype: Its ends do not fully match the called genes, so a read error is possible. The genes are TRBV4-2 and TRBJ2-3; D assignment may be TRBD1 or TRBD2 (5 bases each). The CDR3 length is 15 residues. Germline CDR1 is LGHNA and CDR2 is YNFKEQ. CDR3 amino acids: CANSGFEGSTDTQDF. The CDR3 DNA reads as TGTGCCAACAGCGGTTTTGAGGGGAGCACAGATACGCAGGATTTT.